The text below deals with one TCR beta chain. These data originate in a study of blood T cells in healthy people across ages. A sample-barcoded 5' primer and a J-beta primer mix were used in a second PCR of about 7 to 12 cycles. TCRdb independently ran MiXCR on the 5' RACE reads; one entry per CDR3 protein. The data show about 1.4 million distinct CDR3 sequences, with roughly 64% seen just once and approximately 7% held by the top ten. This sequence originates from a man in his late teens or twenties in good health. The sequencing input was blood.

As DNA, the CDR3 is TGTGCCAGCAGCGTAGGGAGGACAGTCAATCAGCCCCAGCATTTT. Translation: CASSVGRTVNQPQHF. V usage is TRBV9 and J usage is TRBJ1-5; possible D gene TRBD1, 6 bases. Germline values: CDR1 SGDLS, CDR2 YYNGEE. V lost 0 bases and J lost 3, with 10 bases in between. The CDR3 totals 15 residues. Full variable domain (remainder filled in from reference TRBV9 and TRBJ1-5): DSGVTQTPKHLITATGQRVTLRCSPRSGDLSVYWYQQSLDQGLQFLIQYYNGEERAKGNILERFSAQQFPDLHSELNLSSLELGDSALYFCASSVGRTVNQPQHFGDGTRLSIL.